The present T cell receptor (beta chain) was sequenced within a study of cytomegalovirus exposure and HLA in healthy donors. V gave up 0 bases and J gave up 3 bases; unmatched junction bases: 5. The CDR3 contains 17 residues. The germline CDR1 and CDR2 sequences are SGDLS and YYNGEE. Study results and limitations: According to a subsequent analysis, TCR clusters identified in the first cohort showed a tendency to co-occur across the approximately 120 validation repertoires. The study listed approximately 170 cytomegalovirus-associated TCR beta chains.

Libraries were prepared by immunoSEQ multiplex PCR; TCRdb keeps only in-frame clonotypes and omits some of them. This table holds 90,000 to 150,000 clones, 85% to 90% found once. This clone was seen just once. Its antigen is not known. The V and J genes are TRBV9 and TRBJ2-7, with 14 positions matching TRBD2. The material sequenced was PBMCs. The origin of this receptor is a woman in her 30s in good health and CMV-seronegative. The CDR3 DNA follows: TGTGCCAGCAGCGTAGGCCCGGGACTAGCGGGGGACTACGAGCAGTACTTC. It codes for CASSVGPGLAGDYEQYF.